Listed below are T cell receptor beta chains from one sample, sequenced in a study of T cell repertoires in cytomegalovirus infection. TCRdb reanalysed the reads using MiXCR and keeps one entry per CDR3 protein. The sample lists about 400,000 distinct CDR3 sequences, about 35% occurring once. The antigens these receptors bind are not known. This material consisted of cultured PBMCs, taken from culture after CMV antigen stimulation. The receptors shown here come from a human donor in good health (CMV status not recorded). Some clones in this sample may be carry-over from other donors' samples. Each CDR3 is given with its conserved first and last residue. The D gene is left open where the match is weak. The size entry is marked missing in some rows and otherwise reads once, few, many or a size class.

clone_size	v_call	j_call	d_call	cdr3_aa	cdr3_nt
NA	TRBV19	TRBJ1-5	TRBD1	CASNRDSSNQPQHF	TGTGCCAGTAACCGGGACAGTAGCAATCAGCCCCAGCATTTT
NA	TRBV5-1	TRBJ2-2	NA	CASSSRDRGGELFF	TGCGCCAGCAGCAGTCGGGACCGCGGCGGGGAGCTGTTTTTT
few	TRBV10-3	TRBJ1-3	NA	CAISEQRTVTGNTIYF	TGTGCCATCAGTGAACAGCGAACGGTAACTGGAAACACCATATATTTT
few	TRBV7-9	TRBJ2-1	TRBD2	CASSLATTSDSYNEQFF	TGTGCCAGCAGCTTAGCCACAACTAGCGACTCCTACAATGAGCAGTTCTTC
few	TRBV7-2	TRBJ2-3	NA	CASSHKAGQSTDTQYF	TGTGCCAGCAGCCACAAAGCGGGACAGAGCACAGATACGCAGTATTTT
NA	TRBV20-1	TRBJ2-5	TRBD1	CSARDRGQETQYF	TGCAGTGCTAGAGACAGGGGGCAAGAGACCCAGTACTTC
NA	TRBV19	TRBJ1-1	NA	CASKKNRMNTEAFF	TGTGCCAGTAAAAAGAACCGCATGAACACTGAAGCTTTCTTT
NA	TRBV4-1	TRBJ2-3	TRBD2	CASSQYPAGAGTDTQYF	TGCGCCAGCAGCCAGTACCCAGCGGGAGCGGGCACAGATACGCAGTATTTT
few	TRBV28	TRBJ1-6	TRBD1	CASSFRQGVTLHF	TGTGCCAGCAGTTTCCGTCAGGGGGTAACCCTCCACTTT
NA	TRBV12-3/TRBV12-4	TRBJ1-1	NA	CASSLNALGQNTEAFF	TGTGCCAGCAGTTTAAATGCCTTGGGACAGAACACTGAAGCTTTCTTT
few	TRBV7-2	TRBJ2-1	TRBD2	CASSLGLAGAYNEQFF	TGTGCCAGCAGCTTAGGACTAGCGGGGGCATACAATGAGCAGTTCTTC
few	TRBV19	TRBJ2-1	NA	CASISGHTPSFQFF	TGTGCCAGTATTTCTGGACACACACCTAGTTTCCAGTTCTTC
NA	TRBV4-3	TRBJ1-6	NA	CASSQGQNNSPLHF	TGCGCCAGCAGCCAAGGGCAGAATAATTCACCCCTCCACTTT
NA	TRBV4-1	TRBJ2-6	NA	CASSQDPQVTGANVLTF	TGCGCCAGCAGCCAAGACCCGCAGGTTACTGGGGCCAACGTCCTGACTTTC
few	TRBV28	TRBJ2-7	NA	CASSFSAASYEQYF	TGTGCCAGCAGTTTCTCGGCAGCATCCTACGAGCAGTACTTC
many	TRBV7-2	TRBJ2-4	TRBD2	CASSTTSGRGGKNIQYF	TGTGCCAGCAGCACGACTAGCGGGAGAGGGGGCAAAAACATTCAGTACTTC
few	TRBV28	TRBJ2-7	TRBD2	CASSLGGLAGYEQYF	TGTGCCAGCAGTTTAGGGGGACTAGCGGGCTACGAGCAGTACTTC
many	TRBV7-2	TRBJ1-1	NA	CASSFVGETEAFF	TGTGCCAGCAGCTTTGTAGGCGAGACTGAAGCTTTCTTT
once	TRBV20-1	TRBJ2-3	NA	CSASSTYTDTQYF	TGCAGTGCTAGTTCGACATACACAGATACGCAGTATTTT
NA	TRBV11-2	TRBJ1-3	NA	CASNMRGSGNTIYF	TGTGCCAGCAACATGCGGGGCTCTGGAAACACCATATATTTT
NA	TRBV20-1	TRBJ1-1	NA	CSATGGGTEAFF	TGCAGTGCTACCGGGGGCGGCACTGAAGCTTTCTTT
few	TRBV7-2	TRBJ2-7	NA	CASSRTEQYF	TGTGCCAGCAGCAGAACCGAGCAGTACTTC
NA	TRBV7-2	TRBJ2-7	TRBD2	CASRTGTSPYEQYF	TGTGCCAGCAGGACCGGGACTAGCCCCTACGAGCAGTACTTC
NA	TRBV6-1	TRBJ2-2	NA	CASNSGTENTGELFF	TGTGCCAGCAACTCCGGGACGGAGAACACCGGGGAGCTGTTTTTT
few	TRBV7-8	TRBJ2-1	TRBD1	CASSPNTGGIDHEQFF	TGTGCCAGCAGCCCAAATACAGGGGGAATTGATCATGAGCAGTTCTTC
NA	TRBV12-3/TRBV12-4	TRBJ2-1	NA	CASSPQGSEQFF	TGTGCCAGCAGCCCCCAAGGGTCGGAGCAGTTCTTC
few	TRBV11-3	TRBJ2-3	TRBD2	CASSYSGSLPDTQYF	TGTGCCAGCAGCTACAGCGGGAGTCTCCCAGATACGCAGTATTTT
NA	TRBV7-9	TRBJ2-1	TRBD2	CASRSSGRAFSRNEQFF	TGTGCCAGCAGGTCTAGCGGGAGGGCATTCAGTCGCAATGAGCAGTTCTTC
few	TRBV7-9	TRBJ1-4	NA	CASSLGPGTPLSF	TGTGCCAGCAGCTTAGGACCCGGGACACCACTTTCTTTT
many	TRBV5-1	TRBJ2-7	NA	CASSELGHSYEQYF	TGCGCCAGCAGCGAGCTGGGACACTCCTACGAGCAGTACTTC
NA	TRBV20-1	TRBJ2-7	NA	CSVLLGSSYEQYF	TGCAGTGTTCTCCTAGGGAGCTCCTACGAGCAGTACTTC
NA	TRBV2	TRBJ2-1	NA	CASRGRALIAYNEQFF	TGTGCCAGCAGAGGCAGGGCGCTCATCGCCTACAATGAGCAGTTCTTC
many	TRBV11-2	TRBJ2-7	NA	CASSLDGQYYEQYF	TGTGCCAGCAGCTTAGATGGACAGTACTACGAGCAGTACTTC
NA	TRBV24-1	TRBJ2-3	TRBD2	CATSGASGTRADTQYF	TGTGCCACCAGTGGAGCCTCCGGGACTAGAGCAGATACGCAGTATTTT
NA	TRBV20-1	TRBJ2-5	TRBD2	CSAKTSGTRKRPQETQYF	TGCAGTGCTAAGACTAGCGGGACTAGAAAAAGGCCCCAAGAGACCCAGTACTTC